The 27 T cell receptor beta chains reported below all come from one sample, sequenced in a study of T cell clonotyping in hematopoietic cell transplantation (dated by TCRdb to the early 2020s). The library was made by the immunoSEQ multiplex PCR assay. The immuneACCESS repertoire file appears here via TCRdb, limited to in-frame rearrangements. These files lack a portion of the clones; in checked studies, under half of the deficit traces to unresolved V genes, and the cause of the others is not known. For this sample there are fewer than 70,000 clones; around 94% appear just once. The ten top clones hold 1.6% of the sample. Source material: peripheral blood mononuclear cells. The receptor source for this set is a man in his fifties or sixties in good health. Some clones in this sample may be carry-over from other donors' samples.

CDR3 sequence: CASSTGLVDNQPQHF. CDR3 in DNA: TGTGCCAGCAGCACGGGACTCGTGGACAATCAGCCCCAGCATTTT. This sequence joins TRBV5-8 and TRBJ1-5, with a weak D call TRBD1 (5 bases). Trimming cost V 4 bases and J 3 bases, with 14 bases left between them. Germline CDR1 reads SGHTS; CDR2 reads YDEGEE. The CDR3 loop spans 15 amino acids. Variable domain in full (rest from reference TRBV5-8 and TRBJ1-5): EAGVTQSPTHLIKTRGQQATLRCSPISGHTSVYWYQQALGLGLQFLLWYDEGEERNRGNFPPRFSGRQFPNYSSELNVNALELEDSALYLCASSTGLVDNQPQHFGDGTRLSIL.

V usage is TRBV5-4 and J usage is TRBJ2-6; unclear D gene. The CDR3 totals 14 residues. The V gene lost 2 bases and the J gene lost 0 bases, with 3 bases spanning the gap. CDR1 and CDR2 from the germline V gene are SGHNT and YYREEE (reference sequence). In nucleotides, the CDR3 is TGTGCCAGCAGCTTTTCCTCTGGGGCCAACGTCCTGACTTTC. This encodes CASSFSSGANVLTF.

This clone was seen just once. The CDR3 region is CASSGGGIANEKLFF. The CDR3 bases are TGTGCCAGCAGCGGAGGAGGAATCGCCAATGAAAAACTGTTTTTT. This rearrangement joins TRBV9 to TRBJ1-4, with D unresolved. The CDR3 spans 15 residues. The V and J ends lost 3 bases and 5 bases respectively, with 14 bases between them. CDR1 is SGDLS, CDR2 YYNGEE, per germline.

The V and J genes are TRBV6-1 and TRBJ1-5; D may be TRBD1 (5 bases). Trimming shortened V by 3 bases and J by 3 bases, and 9 bases separated the two germline ends. Looked up from germline, CDR1 is MNHNS and CDR2 is SASEGT. The CDR3 loop spans 14 amino acids. The CDR3 DNA reads as TGTGCCAGCAGTGAGATAGGGACCAATCAGCCCCAGCATTTT. Amino acid sequence: CASSEIGTNQPQHF.

The chain joins TRBV27 to TRBJ2-7, with no clear D. The germline V and J ends were trimmed by 4 bases and 0 bases, with 7 bases remaining between them. Germline assignment: CDR1 MNHEY and CDR2 SMNVEV (reference sequence). The CDR3 is 13 residues long. CDR3 protein: CASSSQNSYEQYF. Here the CDR3 DNA reads TGTGCCAGCAGTTCCCAGAACTCCTACGAGCAGTACTTC.

J is TRBJ2-5 and V is TRBV29-1, with 11 nucleotides matching TRBD2. After removal of 7 bases from V and 4 bases from J, the junction contained 5 bases not matched to a gene. Germline loops: CDR1 SQVTM, CDR2 ANQGSEA. The CDR3 contains 13 residues. In DNA, the CDR3 is TGCAGCGCAACTAGCGGGAGCTTAGAGACCCAGTACTTC. Translating it yields CSATSGSLETQYF. The complete variable domain, with remaining parts taken from reference TRBV29-1 and TRBJ2-5, reads SAVISQKPSRDICQRGTSLTIQCQVDSQVTMMFWYRQQPGQSLTLIATANQGSEATYESGFVIDKFPISRPNLTFSTLTVSNMSPEDSSIYLCSATSGSLETQYFGPGTRLLVL.

This clone was counted once. This sequence joins TRBV27 and TRBJ2-7, with 9 bases matching TRBD1. The CDR3 totals 14 residues. Germline V gives CDR1 MNHEY, CDR2 SMNVEV (reference sequence). Unmatched junction bases numbered 9, after V lost 6 bases and J lost 6 bases. CDR3 coding DNA: TGTGCCAGCAGCTCGACAGGGGGGTTAATCGAGCAGTACTTC. Protein: CASSSTGGLIEQYF.

This clone has a single count. CDR3 in amino acids: CASSLVTRTGELFF. DNA of the CDR3: TGTGCCAGCAGCTTAGTTACACGCACCGGGGAGCTGTTTTTT. This chain connects TRBV7-8 to TRBJ2-2; no definite D call. V was clipped by 1 base and J by 4 bases, with 7 bases between them. The CDR3 has 14 amino acids. Germline CDR1 and CDR2: SGHVS and FQNEAQ.

The genes are TRBV7-2 and TRBJ2-7; D unresolved. Trimming stripped 5 bases from V and 3 bases from J, with 14 bases between. This CDR3 spans 14 amino acids. Germline assignment: CDR1 SGHTA and CDR2 FQGNSA. The CDR3 nucleotides are TGTGCCAGCAGCCCTGGGCCACGGAACTACGAGCAGTACTTC. This sequence encodes CASSPGPRNYEQYF.

The V and J genes are TRBV6-1 and TRBJ1-6; the D gene is possibly TRBD1 (5 bases). The germline V gene encodes CDR1 MNHNS and CDR2 SASEGT. The CDR3 is 13 residues long. V lost 5 bases, J lost 10 bases, and 12 bases lay in between. The CDR3 here is CASSSRDFSPLHF. CDR3 bases: TGTGCCAGCAGTTCCCGGGACTTCTCACCCCTCCACTTT.

The rearrangement joins TRBV4-1 to TRBJ2-1; D gene unclear. CDR1 and CDR2 (germline): MGHRA, YSYEKL. CDR3 length equals 14 residues. Trimming left V 1 base short and J 4 bases short, with 8 bases between. CDR3 bases: TGCGCCAGCAGCCAAGCTCGAGAATACAATGAGCAGTTCTTC. Protein sequence: CASSQAREYNEQFF.

The chain combines TRBV6-5 with TRBJ2-7, with unresolved D. Germline-derived CDR1 and CDR2 are MNHEY and SVGAGI. The CDR3 consists of 15 residues. V gave up 3 bases and J gave up 5 bases, with 17 bases separating them. Here the CDR3 reads CASSYGHPRIDEQYF. The CDR3 DNA sequence: TGTGCCAGCAGTTATGGGCACCCAAGGATTGACGAGCAGTACTTC.

The chain joins TRBV9 to TRBJ1-1, with TRBD1 matching 7 bases. V dropped 2 bases and J dropped 7; count of bases not matched to a gene: 8. CDR3 length: 14 residues. Germline V gene sequence: CDR1 SGDLS, CDR2 YYNGEE. CDR3 amino acids: CASSVSGTENEAFF. CDR3 in DNA: TGTGCCAGCAGCGTCTCCGGGACAGAAAATGAAGCTTTCTTT.

CDR3 in amino acids: CASSYSGGELYEQYF. For the CDR3, the DNA is TGTGCCAGCAGTTACTCCGGGGGGGAACTCTACGAGCAGTACTTC. The chain carries TRBV6-5 and TRBJ2-7; the match to TRBD2 covers 8 bases. The V segment lost 0 bases and the J segment 3 bases; nucleotides outside the gene matches: 4. Germline V lookup: CDR1 MNHEY, CDR2 SVGAGI. CDR3 size: 15 residues.

The chain combines TRBV2 with TRBJ1-5; tentative D call: TRBD1 (6 bases). The CDR3 has 12 amino acids. CDR1 and CDR2 (germline): SNHLY, FYNNEI. V lost 8 bases and J lost 1, with 6 bases in between. CDR3 region: CASQGSNQPQHF. CDR3 DNA: TGTGCCAGCCAGGGGAGCAATCAGCCCCAGCATTTT.

The chain joins TRBV7-2 to TRBJ1-1; D ambiguous. This CDR3 spans 12 amino acids. Deletions cut 1 base from V and 6 bases from J, with 6 bases between. Per the germline V gene, CDR1 is SGHTA and CDR2 is FQGNSA. The CDR3 loop reads CASSLGGPEAFF. CDR3 DNA: TGTGCCAGCAGCTTAGGAGGCCCTGAAGCTTTCTTT.

The chain employs TRBV5-4 and TRBJ1-2; D is possibly TRBD1 (6 bases). CDR1 SGHNT and CDR2 YYREEE come from the germline V gene (reference sequence). Trimming left V 0 bases short and J 7 bases short, with 10 bases between. The CDR3 is made up of 13 amino acids. The DNA for the CDR3 is TGTGCCAGCAGCTTGGTGGGGGGGCTTGGCTACACCTTC. This gives the protein CASSLVGGLGYTF.

CDR3 bases: TGTGCCAGCAGCCGCGTAACAGGGGCACTCTACAATGAGCAGTTCTTC. Its translation is CASSRVTGALYNEQFF. V gene TRBV13 combines with J gene TRBJ2-1; 7 nucleotides agree with TRBD1. V shed 5 bases, J shed 3 bases, and the junction held 10 bases outside the gene matches. This CDR3 is built from 16 residues. Germline V CDR1 and CDR2: PRHDT, FYEKMQ (reference sequence).

V is TRBV5-1 and J is TRBJ2-1; TRBD1 is a possible D gene (5 bases). The CDR3 is 14 residues long. The germline V gene encodes CDR1 SGHRS and CDR2 YFSETQ. Trimming removed 4 bases at V and 5 bases at J, with 13 bases between. This CDR3 reads CASSVTVDHNEQFF. CDR3 nucleotides: TGCGCCAGCAGCGTGACAGTAGACCACAATGAGCAGTTCTTC. Using reference TRBV5-1 and TRBJ2-1 for the parts outside the CDR3, the full variable domain is KAGVTQTPRYLIKTRGQQVTLSCSPISGHRSVSWYQQTPGQGLQFLFEYFSETQRNKGNFPGRFSGRQFSNSRSEMNVSTLELGDSALYLCASSVTVDHNEQFFGPGTRLTVL.

The V and J genes are TRBV11-2 and TRBJ1-6, with TRBD1 identical over 9 bases. The V and J ends lost 2 bases and 7 bases, in that order; junction bases with no gene match: 3. The CDR3 has 15 residues. Germline V gene data show CDR1 as SGHAT and CDR2 as FQNNGV. The CDR3 reads CASSLPGTGNSPLHF. CDR3 sequence (DNA): TGTGCCAGCAGCTTACCCGGGACAGGGAATTCACCCCTCCACTTT.

This chain connects TRBV27 to TRBJ1-1; maybe TRBD1 (6 bases). Between the trimmed V and J ends, which lost 3 bases and 3 bases, there was a span of 14 bases. The CDR3 loop spans 15 amino acids. Germline lookup yields CDR1 MNHEY and CDR2 SMNVEV (reference sequence). As DNA, the CDR3 is TGTGCCAGCAGTTTTACAGGGATGGGGGACACTGAAGCTTTCTTT. Its protein product is CASSFTGMGDTEAFF.

The V gene is TRBV5-1, the J gene TRBJ2-7; 10 nucleotides match TRBD2. From germline, CDR1 is SGHRS and CDR2 YFSETQ. V shed 5 bases and J 5 bases; nucleotides not matched to a gene: 4. The CDR3 spans 13 residues. CDR3 region: CASSPLAGDEQYF. The DNA of the CDR3 is TGCGCCAGCAGTCCTCTAGCGGGGGACGAGCAGTACTTC.

The chain recombines TRBV12-5 with TRBJ2-7; D might be TRBD1 (6 bases). The CDR3 covers 14 residues. From germline, CDR1 is LGHNT and CDR2 FRNRAP. V lost 7 bases to trimming and J lost 0 bases, with 13 bases between them. CDR3 nucleotide sequence: TGTGCTAGTGCCGTGGACAGCCCCTCCTACGAGCAGTACTTC. Protein product: CASAVDSPSYEQYF.

The chain recombines TRBV7-2 with TRBJ2-3; D might be TRBD2 (7 bases). Germline V CDR1 and CDR2: SGHTA, FQGNSA. The CDR3 extends over 14 amino acids. Trimming stripped 3 bases from V and 6 bases from J, with 13 bases between. CDR3 sequence reads: CASSLGGRWDTQYF. The CDR3 coding sequence is TGTGCCAGCAGCTTGGGGGGGCGGTGGGATACGCAGTATTTT.

V usage is TRBV28 and J usage is TRBJ2-7; tentative D call: TRBD1 (5 bases). V was trimmed by 7 bases and J by 6 bases, leaving 13 bases between them. There are 12 residues in the CDR3. The germline V gene encodes CDR1 MDHEN and CDR2 SYDVKM. CDR3 DNA: TGTGCCAGCACCATTCAGGGCGGCGAGCAGTACTTC. Its protein product is CASTIQGGEQYF. Supplemented by reference TRBV28 and TRBJ2-7, the full variable domain reads DVKVTQSSRYLVKRTGEKVFLECVQDMDHENMFWYRQDPGLGLRLIYFSYDVKMKEKGDIPEGYSVSREKKERFSLILESASTNQTSMYLCASTIQGGEQYFGPGTRLTVT.

The chain links TRBV2 to TRBJ2-4, with 10 bases aligning to TRBD1. In germline, CDR1 is SNHLY, CDR2 FYNNEI. The CDR3 runs 14 residues. V lost 9 bases, J lost 1 base, and 3 bases stayed unmatched. CDR3 nucleotide sequence: TGTGCCAGGGGACAGGGGTCGGCCAAAAACATTCAGTACTTC. Amino acids: CARGQGSAKNIQYF.

The CDR3 protein is CASSFGSGRASYEQYF. The DNA of the CDR3 is TGCGCCAGCAGCTTTGGGAGCGGGAGGGCCTCCTACGAGCAGTACTTC. V gene TRBV5-1 combines with J gene TRBJ2-7; TRBD2 aligns across 10 bases. J was trimmed by 0 bases and V by 2 bases; bases with no gene match: 5. Germline V gives CDR1 SGHRS, CDR2 YFSETQ. The CDR3 extends over 16 amino acids.